The TCR beta chain described here comes from a study of shared clonotypes between healthy human individuals. Trimming took 4 bases from V and 5 from J; bases not matched to a gene: 9. This CDR3 is built from 17 residues. Germline V gene lookup returns CDR1 SGHNT and CDR2 YYREEE (reference sequence). Sequencing was performed with immunoSEQ multiplex PCR; in TCRdb, only in-frame clones are kept and a portion is missing. The table includes some 1 million clones, 70% to 80% detected once. The sequence came from a young man in good health. The rearrangement links TRBV5-4 to TRBJ2-2; 12 bases are a match to TRBD2. Sequenced: memory CD4+ T cells sorted from blood. Subset denoted: CD45RA-negative fraction. This chain's CDR3 is CASSVPTSGRETGELFF. In DNA, the CDR3 is TGTGCCAGCAGCGTTCCGACTAGCGGGAGAGAGACCGGGGAGCTGTTTTTT.